The clone carrying this T cell receptor (beta chain) was counted a single time. The antigen remains unidentified. The germline and genes are mouse ones. The CDR3 is cut off 1 residue early in the read; its end comes from the germline J gene. The data were obtained in a study of tissue T cells after allogeneic stem cell transplantation. Study outcomes and limitations: The patient cohort was small and clinically heterogeneous, with limited sampling depth.

Trimming removed 4 bases from V and 1 base from J, with 8 bases in between. Per germline, CDR1 MSHET and CDR2 SYDVDS. This CDR3 spans 14 amino acids. Sequencing of TCRbeta CDR3 at survey depth gave sequences and template counts. This table comes from immunoSEQ multiplex PCR, and its TCRdb copy is limited to in-frame clones, with some not included. Of tens of thousands of clones listed, roughly 73% are singletons. The gene calls are TRBV29 and TRBJ2-1, with D possibly called TRBD1 or TRBD2 (6 bases each). This TCR derives from a pool of C57BL/6 mice in good health. Sequencing was carried out using sorted cells pooled from one or two spleens. Partial CDR3 DNA: TGTGCTAGCAGTTACGGGGGCAACTATGCTGAGCAGTTC. Amino acids: CASSYGGNYAEQF. The full CDR3 protein reads CASSYGGNYAEQFF.